This entry describes one TCR beta chain. The method was immunoSEQ multiplex PCR; TCRdb's version includes in-frame clones alone and lacks a portion of them. The profile covers approximately 140,000 clones, with approximately 83% appearing a single time and about 8% taken by the ten largest. This sample was taken from a study of blood T cell repertoires in COVID-19. The wider study: The United States, Italy and Spain provided the acute and convalescent COVID-19 samples.

Deletions cut 5 bases from V and 6 bases from J, with 16 bases between. Germline values: CDR1 SGHAT, CDR2 FQNNGV. The CDR3 contains 15 residues. Enrolment of Seattle patients took place during active infection, and they were followed longitudinally. The gene calls are TRBV11-2 and TRBJ2-2; D possibly corresponds to TRBD2 (6 bases). This clonotype originated in a woman aged 60-70 years with COVID-19, enrolled during active disease. The specimen was peripheral blood. The chain's CDR3 is CASSPGASASGELFF. CDR3 nucleotides: TGTGCCAGCAGCCCCGGGGCTAGCGCGTCCGGGGAGCTGTTTTTT.